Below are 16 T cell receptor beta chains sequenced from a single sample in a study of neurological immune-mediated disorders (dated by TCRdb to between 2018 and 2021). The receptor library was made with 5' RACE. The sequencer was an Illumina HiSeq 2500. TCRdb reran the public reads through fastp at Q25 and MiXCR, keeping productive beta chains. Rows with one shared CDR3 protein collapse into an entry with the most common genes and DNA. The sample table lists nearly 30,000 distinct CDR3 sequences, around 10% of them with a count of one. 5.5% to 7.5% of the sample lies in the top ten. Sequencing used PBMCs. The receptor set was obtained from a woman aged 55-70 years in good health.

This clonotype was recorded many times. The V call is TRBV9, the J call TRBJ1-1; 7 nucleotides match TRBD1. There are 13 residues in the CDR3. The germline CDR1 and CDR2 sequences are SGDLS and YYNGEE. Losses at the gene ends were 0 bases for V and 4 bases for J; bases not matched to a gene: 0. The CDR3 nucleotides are TGTGCCAGCAGCGTAGGGACAGGCACTGAAGCTTTCTTT. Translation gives CASSVGTGTEAFF.

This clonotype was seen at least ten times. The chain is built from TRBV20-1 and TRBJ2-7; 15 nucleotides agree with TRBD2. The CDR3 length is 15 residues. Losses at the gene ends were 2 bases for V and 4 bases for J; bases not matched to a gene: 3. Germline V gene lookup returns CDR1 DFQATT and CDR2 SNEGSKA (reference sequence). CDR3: CSARPGTSGGYEQYF. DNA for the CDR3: TGCAGTGCTAGACCCGGGACTAGCGGGGGGTACGAGCAGTACTTC.

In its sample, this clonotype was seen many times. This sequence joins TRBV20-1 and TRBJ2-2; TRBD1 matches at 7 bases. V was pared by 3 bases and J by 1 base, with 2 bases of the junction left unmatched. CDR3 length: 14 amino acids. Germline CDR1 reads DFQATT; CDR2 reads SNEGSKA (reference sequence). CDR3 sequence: CSARDRRNTGELFF. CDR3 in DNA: TGCAGTGCTAGGGACAGGAGGAACACCGGGGAGCTGTTTTTT.

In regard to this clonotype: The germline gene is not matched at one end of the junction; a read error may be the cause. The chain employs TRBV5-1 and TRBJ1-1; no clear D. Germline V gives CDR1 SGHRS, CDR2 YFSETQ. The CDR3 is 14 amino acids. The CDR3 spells CASSPPHSYTVAFF. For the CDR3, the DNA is TGCGCCAGCAGCCCTCCACATTCTTACACTGTAGCTTTCTTT.

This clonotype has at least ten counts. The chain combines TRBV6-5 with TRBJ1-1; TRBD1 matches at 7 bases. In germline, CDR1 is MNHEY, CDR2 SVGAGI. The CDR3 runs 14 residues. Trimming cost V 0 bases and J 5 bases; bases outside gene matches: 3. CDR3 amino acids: CASSYSGGRTEAFF. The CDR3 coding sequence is TGTGCCAGCAGTTACTCAGGGGGCAGGACTGAAGCTTTCTTT.

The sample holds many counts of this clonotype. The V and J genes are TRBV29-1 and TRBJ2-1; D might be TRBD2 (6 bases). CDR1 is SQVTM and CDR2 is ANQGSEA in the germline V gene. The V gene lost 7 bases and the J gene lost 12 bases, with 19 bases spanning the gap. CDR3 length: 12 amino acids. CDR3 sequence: CSGGGWNLGQFF. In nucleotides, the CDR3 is TGCAGCGGAGGAGGGTGGAACTTAGGGCAGTTCTTC.

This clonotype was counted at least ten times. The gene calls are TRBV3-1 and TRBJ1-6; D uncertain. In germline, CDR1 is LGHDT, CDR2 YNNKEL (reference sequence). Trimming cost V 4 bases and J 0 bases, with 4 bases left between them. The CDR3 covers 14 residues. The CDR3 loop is CASSRRSYNSPLHF. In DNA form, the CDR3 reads TGTGCCAGCAGCCGGCGCTCCTATAATTCACCCCTCCACTTT. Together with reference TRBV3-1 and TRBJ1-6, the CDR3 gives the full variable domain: DTAVSQTPKYLVTQMGNDKSIKCEQNLGHDTMYWYKQDSKKFLKIMFSYNNKELIINETVPNRFSPKSPDKAHLNLHINSLELGDSAVYFCASSRRSYNSPLHFGNGTRLTVT.

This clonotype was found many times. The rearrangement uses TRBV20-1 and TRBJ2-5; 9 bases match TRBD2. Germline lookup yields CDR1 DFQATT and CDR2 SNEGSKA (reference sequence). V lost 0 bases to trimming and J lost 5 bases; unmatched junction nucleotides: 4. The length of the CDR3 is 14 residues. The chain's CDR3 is CSARDAGGHETQYF. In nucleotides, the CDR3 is TGCAGTGCTAGAGACGCGGGGGGGCACGAGACCCAGTACTTC.

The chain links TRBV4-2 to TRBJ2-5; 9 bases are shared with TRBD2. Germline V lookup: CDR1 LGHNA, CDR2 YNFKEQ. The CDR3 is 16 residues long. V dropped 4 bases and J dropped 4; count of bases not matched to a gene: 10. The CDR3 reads CASSPLGGGARETQYF. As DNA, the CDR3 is TGTGCCAGCAGCCCCTTGGGCGGGGGGGCTCGAGAGACCCAGTACTTC.

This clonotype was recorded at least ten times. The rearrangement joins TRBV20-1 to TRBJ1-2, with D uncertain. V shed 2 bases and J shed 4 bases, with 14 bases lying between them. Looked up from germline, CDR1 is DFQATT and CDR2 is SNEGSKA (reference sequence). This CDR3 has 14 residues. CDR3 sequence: CSARNRAALYGYTF. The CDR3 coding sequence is TGCAGTGCTAGAAACCGAGCTGCGCTCTATGGCTACACCTTC.

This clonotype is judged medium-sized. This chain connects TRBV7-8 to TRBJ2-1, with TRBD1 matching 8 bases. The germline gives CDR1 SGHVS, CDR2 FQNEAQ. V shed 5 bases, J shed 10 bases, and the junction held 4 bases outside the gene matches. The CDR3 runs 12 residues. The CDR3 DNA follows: TGTGCCAGCAGCCTTGGGACAGGAGAGCAGTTCTTC. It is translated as CASSLGTGEQFF.

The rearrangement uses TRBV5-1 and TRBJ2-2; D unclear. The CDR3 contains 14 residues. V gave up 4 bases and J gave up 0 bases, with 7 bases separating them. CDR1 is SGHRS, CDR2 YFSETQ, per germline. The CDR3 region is CASSLEANTGELFF. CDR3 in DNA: TGCGCCAGCAGCCTGGAAGCGAACACCGGGGAGCTGTTTTTT.

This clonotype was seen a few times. In DNA, the CDR3 is TGCGCCAGCAGCGAGGCGGGGGGGCCTGATACGCAGTATTTT. Translation: CASSEAGGPDTQYF. The rearrangement joins TRBV5-1 to TRBJ2-3; 9 nucleotides match TRBD2. The CDR3 covers 14 residues. CDR1 is SGHRS, CDR2 YFSETQ, per germline. After removal of 4 bases from V and 6 bases from J, the junction contained 6 bases not matched to a gene.

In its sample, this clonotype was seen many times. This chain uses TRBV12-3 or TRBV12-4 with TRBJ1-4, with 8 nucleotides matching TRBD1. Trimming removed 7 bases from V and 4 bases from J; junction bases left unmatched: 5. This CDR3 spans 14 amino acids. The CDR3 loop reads CASNRQGYNEKLFF. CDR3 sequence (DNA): TGTGCCAGCAACAGACAGGGGTATAATGAAAAACTGTTTTTT.

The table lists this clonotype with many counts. CDR3 amino acids: CASSSMGLAGGLFF. The CDR3 DNA reads as TGTGCCAGCAGCTCGATGGGACTAGCGGGGGGGCTATTCTTC. The rearrangement links TRBV7-2 to TRBJ2-1; 16 positions agree with TRBD2. Losses at the gene ends were 4 bases for V and 16 bases for J; bases not matched to a gene: 7. Germline values: CDR1 SGHTA, CDR2 FQGNSA. This CDR3 comprises 14 residues.

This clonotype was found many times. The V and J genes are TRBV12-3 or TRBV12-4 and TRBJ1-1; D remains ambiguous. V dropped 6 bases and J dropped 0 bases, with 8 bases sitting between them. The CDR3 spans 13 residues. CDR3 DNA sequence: TGTGCCAGCAGCGACCCCATGAACACTGAAGCTTTCTTT. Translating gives CASSDPMNTEAFF.